This TCR beta chain was identified in a study of beta chain features in type 1 diabetes. Findings and limits, study-wide: Cells with high TCR expression could be over-represented by cDNA sequencing.

This clone came up a few times. Its target is unknown. The CDR3 covers 13 residues. From germline, CDR1 is LGHNA and CDR2 YSLEER. V dropped 3 bases and J dropped 5 bases, with 8 bases sitting between them. cDNA synthesis used the whole RNA isolate, giving expressed TCRB sequences. Method: immunoSEQ multiplex PCR; TCRdb's copy keeps in-frame clones and lacks some. The table lists 200,000 to 250,000 clones, roughly 10% of them singletons. Sequenced input: central memory CD4+ T cells from blood. The sequence was collected from a man aged 18-30 years in good health. The rearrangement joins TRBV4-3 to TRBJ1-5; D is unresolved. The CDR3 coding sequence is TGCGCCAGCAGCCAGGGAATGGATCAGCCCCAGCATTTT. Protein product: CASSQGMDQPQHF.